In this sample, the clone carrying this TCR beta chain turned up many times. MiXCR, applied by TCRdb to the 5' RACE reads, yields one record per CDR3 protein. The table lists some 120,000 distinct CDR3 sequences, about 6% of them singletons, with about 2.2% in the top ten. This sample was taken from a study of T-cell memory formation after mild COVID-19. There are 11 residues in the CDR3. Germline V lookup: CDR1 DFQATT, CDR2 SNEGSKA (reference sequence). Trimming removed 4 bases at V and 9 bases at J, with 11 bases between. The rearrangement joins TRBV20-1 to TRBJ2-3; no clear D. Sequenced: PBMCs or a T cell subset sorted from them (not recorded which). This clonotype originated in an adult woman who had mild COVID-19 (a few samples of this study predate the infection). Cell type and time point are not known. The CDR3 coding sequence is TGCAGTGCTACCCTAGAGCACACGCAGTATTTT. Translated: CSATLEHTQYF.